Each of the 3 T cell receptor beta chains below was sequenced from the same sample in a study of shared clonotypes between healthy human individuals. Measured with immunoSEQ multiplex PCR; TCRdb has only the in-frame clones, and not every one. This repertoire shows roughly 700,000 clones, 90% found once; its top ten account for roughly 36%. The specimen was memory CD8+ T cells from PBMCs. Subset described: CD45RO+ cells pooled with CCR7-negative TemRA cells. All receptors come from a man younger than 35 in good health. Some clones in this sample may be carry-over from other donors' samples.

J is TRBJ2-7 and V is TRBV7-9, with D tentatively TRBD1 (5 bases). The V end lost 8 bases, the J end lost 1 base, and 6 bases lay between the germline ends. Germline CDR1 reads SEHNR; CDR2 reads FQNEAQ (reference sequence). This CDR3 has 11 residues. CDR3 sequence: CASQGSYEQYF. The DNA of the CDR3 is TGTGCCAGCCAGGGTTCCTACGAGCAGTACTTC.

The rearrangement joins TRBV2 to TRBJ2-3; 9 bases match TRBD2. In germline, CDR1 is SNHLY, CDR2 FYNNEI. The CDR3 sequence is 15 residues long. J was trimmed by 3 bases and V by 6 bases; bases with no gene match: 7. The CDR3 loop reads CASSALAGVTDTQYF. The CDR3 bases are TGTGCCAGCAGCGCTTTAGCGGGAGTGACAGATACGCAGTATTTT.

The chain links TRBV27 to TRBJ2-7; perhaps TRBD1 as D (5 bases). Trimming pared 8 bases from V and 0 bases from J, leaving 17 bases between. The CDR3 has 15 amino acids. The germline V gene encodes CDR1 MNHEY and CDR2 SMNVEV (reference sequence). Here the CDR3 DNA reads TGTGCCAGCGCGTTTAGGGGTTTCAGCTCCTACGAGCAGTACTTC. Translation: CASAFRGFSSYEQYF.